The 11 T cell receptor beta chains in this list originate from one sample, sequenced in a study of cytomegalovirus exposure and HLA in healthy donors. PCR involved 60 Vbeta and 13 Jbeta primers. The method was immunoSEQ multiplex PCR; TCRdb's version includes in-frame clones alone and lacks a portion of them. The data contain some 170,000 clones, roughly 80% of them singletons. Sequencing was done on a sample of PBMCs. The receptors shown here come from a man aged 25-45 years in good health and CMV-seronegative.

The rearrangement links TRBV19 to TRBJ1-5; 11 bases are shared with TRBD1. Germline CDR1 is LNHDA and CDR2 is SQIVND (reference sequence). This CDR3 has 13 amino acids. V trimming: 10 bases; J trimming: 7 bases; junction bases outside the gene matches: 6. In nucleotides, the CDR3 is TGTGCCACAAGGGACAGGGGGGACCAGCCCCAGCATTTT. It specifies CATRDRGDQPQHF.

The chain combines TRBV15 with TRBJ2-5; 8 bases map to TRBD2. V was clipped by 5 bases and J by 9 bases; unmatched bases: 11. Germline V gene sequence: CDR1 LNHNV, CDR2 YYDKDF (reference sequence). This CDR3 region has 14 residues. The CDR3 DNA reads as TGTGCCACCAGCTCCTCGGGGGCGGGGGGTCCCCAGTACTTC. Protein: CATSSSGAGGPQYF.

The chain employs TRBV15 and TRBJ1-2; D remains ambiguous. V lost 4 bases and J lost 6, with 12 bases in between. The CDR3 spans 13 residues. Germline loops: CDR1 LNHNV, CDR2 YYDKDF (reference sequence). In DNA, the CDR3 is TGTGCCACCAGCAACGAGGGCGGGGATGGCTACACCTTC. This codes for CATSNEGGDGYTF.

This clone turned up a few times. This CDR3 reads CASKPGQGSGELFF. CDR3 DNA sequence: TGTGCCAGCAAGCCGGGACAGGGGTCCGGGGAGCTGTTTTTT. V gene TRBV25-1 combines with J gene TRBJ2-2, with 10 bases that match TRBD1. Per the germline V gene, CDR1 is MGHDK and CDR2 is SYGVNS. Trimming removed 7 bases from V and 6 bases from J; junction bases left unmatched: 5. This CDR3 contains 14 residues.

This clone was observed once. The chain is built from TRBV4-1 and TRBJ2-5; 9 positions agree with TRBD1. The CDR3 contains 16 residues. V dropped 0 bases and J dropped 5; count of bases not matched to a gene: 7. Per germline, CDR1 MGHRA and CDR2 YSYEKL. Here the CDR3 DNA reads TGCGCCAGCAGCCAAGAAGACAGGGGGGGGGCTGAGACCCAGTACTTC. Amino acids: CASSQEDRGGAETQYF.

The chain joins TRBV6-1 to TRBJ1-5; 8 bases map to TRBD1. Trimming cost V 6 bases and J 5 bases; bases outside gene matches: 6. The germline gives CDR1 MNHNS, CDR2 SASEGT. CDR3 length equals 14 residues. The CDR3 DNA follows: TGTGCCAGCAGCCCCTACAGGGGGGATCAGCCCCAGCATTTT. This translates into CASSPYRGDQPQHF.

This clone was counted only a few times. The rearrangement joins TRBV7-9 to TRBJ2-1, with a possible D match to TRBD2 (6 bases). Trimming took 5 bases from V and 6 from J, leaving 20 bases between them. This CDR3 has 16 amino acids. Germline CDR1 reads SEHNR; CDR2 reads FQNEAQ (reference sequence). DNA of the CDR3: TGTGCCAGCAGCCCCCTGGGGGGAAGGACTCGCAATGAGCAGTTCTTC. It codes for CASSPLGGRTRNEQFF.

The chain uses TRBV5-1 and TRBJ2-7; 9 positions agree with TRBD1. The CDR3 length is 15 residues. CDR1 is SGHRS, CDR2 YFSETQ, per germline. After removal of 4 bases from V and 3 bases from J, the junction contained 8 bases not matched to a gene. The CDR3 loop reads CASSPDRDRDYEQYF. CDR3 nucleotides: TGCGCCAGCAGCCCGGACCGGGACAGGGACTACGAGCAGTACTTC.

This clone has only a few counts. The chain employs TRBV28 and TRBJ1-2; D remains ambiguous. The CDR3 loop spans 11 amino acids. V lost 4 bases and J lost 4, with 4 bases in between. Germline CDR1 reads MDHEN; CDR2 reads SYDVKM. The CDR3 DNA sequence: TGTGCCAGCAGTTCCTTCTATGGCTACACCTTC. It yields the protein CASSSFYGYTF.

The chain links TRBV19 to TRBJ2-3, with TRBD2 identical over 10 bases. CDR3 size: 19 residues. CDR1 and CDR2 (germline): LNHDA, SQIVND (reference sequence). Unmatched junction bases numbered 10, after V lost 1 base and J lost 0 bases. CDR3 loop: CASSIALLGLAISTDTQYF. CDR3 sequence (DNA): TGTGCCAGTAGTATAGCTCTTCTGGGACTAGCGATTAGCACAGATACGCAGTATTTT.

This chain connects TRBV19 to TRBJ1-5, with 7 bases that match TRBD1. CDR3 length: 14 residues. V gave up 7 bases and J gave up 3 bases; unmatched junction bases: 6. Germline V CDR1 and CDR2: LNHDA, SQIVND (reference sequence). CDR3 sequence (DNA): TGTGCCAGTATCGCCGGGACAGTCAATCAGCCCCAGCATTTT. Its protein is CASIAGTVNQPQHF.